Sequencing of this T cell receptor (beta chain) was carried out in a study of early T cells in non-severe SARS-CoV-2 infection. Each single cDNA molecule received a unique molecular identifier. TCRdb called the 5' RACE reads again in MiXCR, with one record for every CDR3 protein. Of 75,000 to 90,000 distinct CDR3 sequences detected, roughly 6% appear once; the ten largest clones hold less than 8%. The germline CDR1 and CDR2 sequences are SQVTM and ANQGSEA. This CDR3 region has 14 residues. Trimming pared 3 bases from V and 0 bases from J, leaving 9 bases between. Sequencing was done on a sample of whole blood. This chain joins TRBV29-1 and TRBJ2-4, with D perhaps being TRBD1 or TRBD2 (6 bases each). The clonotype comes from an adult who was a healthcare worker with PCR-confirmed SARS-CoV-2 infection or an uninfected control (not recorded which). CDR3 nucleotides: TGCAGCGTTGACGGGGGCTTAGCCAAAAACATTCAGTACTTC. Protein: CSVDGGLAKNIQYF.